This T cell receptor (beta chain) came from a study of cytomegalovirus exposure and HLA in healthy donors. This clone has only a few counts. Its antigen is still unknown. V was pared by 4 bases and J by 1 base, with 19 bases between. CDR1 SGHTA and CDR2 FQGTGA come from the germline V gene. This CDR3 has 17 residues. Regarding the study as a whole: Altogether, some 160 TCR beta chains were recorded as cytomegalovirus-associated. The majority of TCR sequences were rare, yet some public TCRs appeared in many donors.

Sequencing was performed with immunoSEQ multiplex PCR; in TCRdb, only in-frame clones are kept and a portion is missing. The profile covers fewer than 150,000 clones, with about 80% appearing a single time and about 32% taken by the ten largest. The receptor comes from a man aged 25 to 40 in good health and CMV-seropositive. Sequencing was done on a sample of PBMCs. J is TRBJ2-5 and V is TRBV7-3; perhaps TRBD1 as D (5 bases). The CDR3 nucleotides are TGTGCCAGCAGCTATTCACCCGACAGAGCCTTCCAAGAGACCCAGTACTTC. It encodes CASSYSPDRAFQETQYF. Filled out from reference TRBV7-3 and TRBJ2-5, the complete variable domain reads GAGVSQTPSNKVTEKGKYVELRCDPISGHTALYWYRQSLGQGPEFLIYFQGTGAADDSGLPNDRFFAVRPEGSVSTLKIQRTERGDSAVYLCASSYSPDRAFQETQYFGPGTRLLVL.